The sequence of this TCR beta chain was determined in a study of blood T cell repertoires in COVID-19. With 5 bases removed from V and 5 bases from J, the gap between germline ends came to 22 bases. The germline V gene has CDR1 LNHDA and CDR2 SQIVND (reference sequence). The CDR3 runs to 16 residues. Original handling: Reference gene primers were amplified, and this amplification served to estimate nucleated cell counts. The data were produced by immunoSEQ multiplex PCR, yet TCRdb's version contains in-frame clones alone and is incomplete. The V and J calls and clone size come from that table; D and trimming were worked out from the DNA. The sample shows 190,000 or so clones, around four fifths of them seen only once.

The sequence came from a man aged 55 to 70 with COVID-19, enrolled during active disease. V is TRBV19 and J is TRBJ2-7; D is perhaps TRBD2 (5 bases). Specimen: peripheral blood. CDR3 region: CASSGPPGIRTHEQYF. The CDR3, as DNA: TGTGCCAGTAGTGGTCCACCCGGGATTCGTACCCACGAGCAGTACTTC.